Below, 5 T cell receptor beta chains from the same sample are listed, as sequenced in a study of T cell responses to AZD1222 COVID-19 vaccine. The protocol was immunoSEQ multiplex PCR, while the TCRdb copy is restricted to in-frame clones and leaves out a portion. The sample shows 95,000 to 100,000 clones, 86% of them seen only once. This sample comprised peripheral blood, obtained on day 0 of AZD1222 vaccination. The origin of the receptors is an adult in good health.

V usage is TRBV18 and J usage is TRBJ1-3; D is unresolved. The CDR3 runs to 16 residues. In germline, CDR1 is KGHSH, CDR2 LQKENI. V gave up 2 bases and J gave up 0 bases, with 11 bases separating them. In nucleotides, the CDR3 is TGTGCCAGCTCACCAATCGAGCTATCCTCTGGAAACACCATATATTTT. It is translated as CASSPIELSSGNTIYF.

The chain carries TRBV5-4 and TRBJ2-7, with unresolved D. Trimming left V 0 bases short and J 0 bases short, with 7 bases between. The germline CDR1 and CDR2 sequences are SGHNT and YYREEE (reference sequence). This CDR3 has 14 amino acids. The DNA of the CDR3 is TGTGCCAGCAGCTTGGACTGGAGCTCCTACGAGCAGTACTTC. It codes for CASSLDWSSYEQYF.

This chain uses TRBV7-2 with TRBJ2-1; D is ambiguous. V gave up 1 base and J gave up 8 bases, with 12 bases separating them. Germline V gene sequence: CDR1 SGHTA, CDR2 FQGNSA. The CDR3 covers 14 residues. CDR3 sequence: CASSLGASSDEQFF. In DNA, the CDR3 is TGTGCCAGCAGCTTAGGAGCCTCGAGCGATGAGCAGTTCTTC.

The rearrangement uses TRBV19 and TRBJ1-4; tentatively, D is TRBD1 (5 bases). The CDR3 covers 13 residues. Per the germline V gene, CDR1 is LNHDA and CDR2 is SQIVND (reference sequence). V was cut by 0 bases and J by 10 bases, with 9 bases left in between. In DNA form, the CDR3 reads TGTGCCAGTAGTATAGATCCTGGGGGAAAACTGTTTTTT. It is translated as CASSIDPGGKLFF.

This chain connects TRBV5-4 to TRBJ2-1; D not certain. CDR1 SGHNT and CDR2 YYREEE come from the germline V gene (reference sequence). Trimming removed 1 base at V and 7 bases at J, with 3 bases between. The CDR3 has 11 residues. The CDR3 sequence: CASSLMNEQFF. The CDR3 coding sequence is TGTGCCAGCAGCTTGATGAATGAGCAGTTCTTC.